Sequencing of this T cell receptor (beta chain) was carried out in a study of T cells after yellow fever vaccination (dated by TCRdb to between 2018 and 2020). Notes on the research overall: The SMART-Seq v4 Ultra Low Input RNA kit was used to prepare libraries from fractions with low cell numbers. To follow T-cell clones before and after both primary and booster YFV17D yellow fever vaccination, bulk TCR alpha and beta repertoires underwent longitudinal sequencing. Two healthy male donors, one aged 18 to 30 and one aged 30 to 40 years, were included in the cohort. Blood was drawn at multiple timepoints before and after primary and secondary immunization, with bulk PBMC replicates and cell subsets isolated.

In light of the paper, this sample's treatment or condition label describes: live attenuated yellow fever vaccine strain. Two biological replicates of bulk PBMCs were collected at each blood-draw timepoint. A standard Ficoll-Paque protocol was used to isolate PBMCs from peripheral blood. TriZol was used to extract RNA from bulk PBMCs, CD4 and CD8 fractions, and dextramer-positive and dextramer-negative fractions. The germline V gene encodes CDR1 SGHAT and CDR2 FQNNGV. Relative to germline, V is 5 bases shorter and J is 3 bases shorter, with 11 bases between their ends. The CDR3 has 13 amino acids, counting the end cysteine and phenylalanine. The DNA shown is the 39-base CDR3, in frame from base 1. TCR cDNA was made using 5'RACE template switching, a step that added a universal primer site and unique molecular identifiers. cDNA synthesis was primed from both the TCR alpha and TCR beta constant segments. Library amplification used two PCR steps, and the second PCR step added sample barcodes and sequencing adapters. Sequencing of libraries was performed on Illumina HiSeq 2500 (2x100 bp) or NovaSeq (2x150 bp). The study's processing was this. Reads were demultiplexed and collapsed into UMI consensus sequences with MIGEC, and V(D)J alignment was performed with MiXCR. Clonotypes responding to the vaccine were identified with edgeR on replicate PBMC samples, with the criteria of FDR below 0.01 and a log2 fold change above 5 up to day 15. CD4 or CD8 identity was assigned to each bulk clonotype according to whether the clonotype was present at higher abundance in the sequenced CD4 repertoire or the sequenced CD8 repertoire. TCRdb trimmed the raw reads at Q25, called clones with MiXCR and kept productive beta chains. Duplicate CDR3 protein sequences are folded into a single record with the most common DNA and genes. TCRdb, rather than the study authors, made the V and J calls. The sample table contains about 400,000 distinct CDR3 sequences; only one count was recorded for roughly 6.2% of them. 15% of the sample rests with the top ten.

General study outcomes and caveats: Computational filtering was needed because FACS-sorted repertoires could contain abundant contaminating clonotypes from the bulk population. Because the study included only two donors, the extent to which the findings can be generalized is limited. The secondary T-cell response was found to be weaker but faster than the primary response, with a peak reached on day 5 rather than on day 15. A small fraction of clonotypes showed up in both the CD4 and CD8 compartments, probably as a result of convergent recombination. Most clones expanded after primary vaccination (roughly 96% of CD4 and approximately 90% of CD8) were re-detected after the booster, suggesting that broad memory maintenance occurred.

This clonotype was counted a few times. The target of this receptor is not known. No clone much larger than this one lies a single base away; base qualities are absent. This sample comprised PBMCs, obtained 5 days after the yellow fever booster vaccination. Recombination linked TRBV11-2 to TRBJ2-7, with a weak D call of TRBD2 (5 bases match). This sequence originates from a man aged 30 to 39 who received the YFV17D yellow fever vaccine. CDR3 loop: CASSPSDYYEQYF. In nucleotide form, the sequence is TGTGCCAGCAGCCCCTCCGACTACTACGAGCAGTACTTC.